The next 5 T cell receptor beta chains were all read from a single sample in a study of HIV-infected patients and healthy controls (dated by TCRdb to 2014 to 2015). The library was made by 5' RACE. The reads were generated on an Illumina MiSeq. 500 to 600 ng RNA was reverse transcribed with SuperScript III using primers against the alpha and beta constant regions. Separate alpha and beta chain libraries were generated by chain-specific third strand synthesis with multiplexing indices. TCRdb handled the public reads itself, with Q25 trimming in fastp and clone calling in MiXCR, and kept productive beta chains. Each record represents a unique CDR3 protein, reported with the most common genes and DNA among its rows. The sample's table lists a count of about 5 distinct CDR3 sequences. Whole blood was used without cell fractionation, so all unsorted peripheral T cells were reflected in the repertoire.

The material sequenced was blood, taken before antiretroviral therapy. The receptors come from an adult with HIV infection.

Turning to this clonotype: Being off target in a library aimed at alpha chains, this beta chain has a size of little meaning. The J gene is TRBJ1-1, the V gene TRBV5-1; 9 bases align to TRBD1. The ends lost 2 bases at V and 0 bases at J; junction bases unmatched: 2. Germline loops: CDR1 SGHRS, CDR2 YFSETQ. The CDR3 is made up of 15 amino acids. The CDR3 region has the DNA TGCGCCAGCAGCTTTGGGACAGGGTTGAACACTGAAGCTTTCTTT. Translating it yields CASSFGTGLNTEAFF.

A note on this clonotype: This beta chain was picked up by a library intended for alpha chains and is off target, so its count carries little meaning. This chain uses TRBV5-4 with TRBJ2-2, with D hard to call. The V and J ends lost 4 bases and 4 bases respectively, with 5 bases between them. The CDR3 has 12 amino acids. CDR1 and CDR2 from the germline V gene are SGHNT and YYREEE (reference sequence). The DNA of the CDR3 is TGTGCCAGCAGCCAACCCACCGGGGAGCTGTTTTTT. Its protein is CASSQPTGELFF.

This clonotype counts as hyperexpanded. A library made for alpha chains picked up this beta chain off target, so its size means little. J is TRBJ1-1 and V is TRBV12-3 or TRBV12-4; possible D gene TRBD1, 5 bases. The CDR3 runs to 13 residues. Trimming left V 2 bases short and J 3 bases short, with 7 bases between. CDR3 DNA sequence: TGTGCCAGCAGTTTAATAGGGGACACTGAAGCTTTCTTT. Its protein product is CASSLIGDTEAFF.

This clonotype is deemed hyperexpanded. Within a library made for alpha chains, this beta chain is off target, and its count is uninformative. CDR3 sequence: CASSYSTITLRALNTEAFF. CDR3 sequence (DNA): TGTGCCAGCAGTTACTCGACCATCACACTTAGAGCCTTGAACACTGAAGCTTTCTTT. The chain links TRBV6-5 to TRBJ1-1, with D unclear. V lost 0 bases and J lost 0, with 20 bases in between. The CDR3 runs to 19 residues. Germline-derived CDR1 and CDR2 are MNHEY and SVGAGI.

Remarks on this clonotype: Being off target in a library aimed at alpha chains, this beta chain has a size of little meaning. This chain uses TRBV13 with TRBJ2-1; 7 nucleotides align to TRBD1. The germline V gene encodes CDR1 PRHDT and CDR2 FYEKMQ (reference sequence). The V gene end was trimmed by 5 bases and the J gene end by 8 bases; junction bases not matched to a gene: 15. The CDR3 has 16 residues. The CDR3 loop is CASSADRSQYVDEQFF. In DNA form, the CDR3 reads TGTGCCAGCAGCGCGGACAGGTCCCAGTACGTCGATGAGCAGTTCTTC.